Listed below are T cell receptor beta chains from one sample, sequenced in a study of T cells after yellow fever vaccination. From the 5' RACE reads, TCRdb called clonotypes with MiXCR, one entry per CDR3 protein. The sample has 550,000 or so distinct CDR3 sequences; approximately 21% are singletons. Sequenced material: PBMCs, taken 15 days after the yellow fever booster vaccination. The receptors derive from a man aged 25-45 years who received the YFV17D yellow fever vaccine. Each CDR3 is given with its conserved first and last residue. Fields, in order: V gene, J gene, clone size, D gene, CDR3 DNA, CDR3 protein. D genes are given only for firm matches. The size field is filled for only some rows; it gives once, few, many or a size class.

TRBV20-1	TRBJ2-3	few	NA	TGCAGTGCTAGAGATACTAGATTTTCCGCAGATACGCAGTATTTT	CSARDTRFSADTQYF
TRBV28	TRBJ2-1	NA	TRBD2	TGTGCCAGCAGTTTATCATTTAGCGGGAGTATCGATGAGCAGTTCTTC	CASSLSFSGSIDEQFF
TRBV7-3	TRBJ2-3	few	NA	TGTGCCAGCAGCTCGACCCGGGAGCTAGGAGATACGCAGTATTTT	CASSSTRELGDTQYF
TRBV29-1	TRBJ2-1	few	TRBD2	TGCAGCGTTGACCCCCGCGGGAGTTCCTACAATGAGCAGTTCTTC	CSVDPRGSSYNEQFF
TRBV19	TRBJ2-5	NA	NA	TGTGCCAGTAGTGTCCCGGGCGAAGAGACCCAGTACTTC	CASSVPGEETQYF
TRBV29-1	TRBJ2-5	NA	NA	TGCAGCGCTAGCGGGACAGGGGCGATAGGGAGAGAGACCCAGTACTTC	CSASGTGAIGRETQYF
TRBV24-1	TRBJ1-1	few	NA	TGTGCCACCAGTGCCGGGGTGGGGAACGCTGAAGCTTTCTTT	CATSAGVGNAEAFF
TRBV10-3	TRBJ2-1	few	TRBD1	TGTGCCATCAGCCCTGGGACAGGGAGAGAGGCAAACAATGAGCAGTTCTTC	CAISPGTGREANNEQFF
TRBV3-1	TRBJ2-7	NA	NA	TGTGCCAGCTGGCCGGGACCGGGAAGCGAGCAGTACTTC	CASWPGPGSEQYF
TRBV6-5	TRBJ2-2	few	TRBD1	TGTGCCAGCAGTTATTTCTGGACAGGGGGTTCCGGGGAGCTGTTTTTT	CASSYFWTGGSGELFF
TRBV7-2	TRBJ2-1	NA	TRBD2	TGTGCCAGCAGCTTACAACTAGCGGGCCTCTACAATGAGCAGTTCTTC	CASSLQLAGLYNEQFF
TRBV10-3	TRBJ2-6	NA	TRBD1	TGTGCCATCAGGGAAGACAGGGACGCTGGGGCCAACGTCCTGACTTTC	CAIREDRDAGANVLTF
TRBV7-2	TRBJ1-5	few	NA	TGTGCCAGCAGCTTAGGTCCGGCTGCGTGGGGCAATCAGCCCCAGCATTTT	CASSLGPAAWGNQPQHF
TRBV19	TRBJ2-3	few	NA	TGTGCCAGTAGTACGGTGACCGCTCCCACAGATACGCAGTATTTT	CASSTVTAPTDTQYF
TRBV10-3	TRBJ2-1	many	NA	TGTGCCGTTAGCTCCTACAATGAGCAGTTCTTC	CAVSSYNEQFF
TRBV21-1	TRBJ1-4	NA	NA	TGTGCCAGCAGCAAAGGTCATGTCCGTAGGGTGTCAGGAAAACTGTTTTTT	CASSKGHVRRVSGKLFF
TRBV20-1	TRBJ2-3	few	TRBD2	TGCAGTGCTATACTAGCGGGAGGGGGAGATACGCAGTATTTT	CSAILAGGGDTQYF
TRBV7-9	TRBJ1-4	few	NA	TGTGCCAGCAGCTTACTGCGAGGGTCAGGAGTTGGAGAAAAACTGTTTTTT	CASSLLRGSGVGEKLFF
TRBV7-6	TRBJ2-5	NA	NA	TGTGCCAGCAGCTTAGCGGTGGGCGCGGAGACCCAGTACTTC	CASSLAVGAETQYF
TRBV15	TRBJ2-7	NA	NA	TGTGCCACCAGCAGAGATAAGACCCACGGGGACGAGCAGTACTTC	CATSRDKTHGDEQYF
TRBV7-2	TRBJ2-3	NA	NA	TGTGCCAGCAGCAACCTAGATGTAAATACGCAGTATTTT	CASSNLDVNTQYF
TRBV28	TRBJ2-1	NA	TRBD2	TGTGCCAGCAGTTTCCTAGCGGGAGGTGTAGGTGTGCAGTTCTTC	CASSFLAGGVGVQFF
TRBV20-1	TRBJ2-1	NA	NA	TGCAGTGCTAGAGATGTGCTGACGGGCAATGAGCAGTTCTTC	CSARDVLTGNEQFF
TRBV7-2	TRBJ2-1	many	NA	TGTGCCAGCAGCTTAATCGGGACAGAGCAGTTCTTC	CASSLIGTEQFF
TRBV5-5	TRBJ1-5	NA	NA	TGTGCCAGCAGCTTGGTCGCCAGCAATCAGCCCCAGCATTTT	CASSLVASNQPQHF
TRBV3-1	TRBJ2-7	NA	TRBD2	TGTGCCAGCAGCCAAGGGGCACTAGCGGGCGTATTC	CASSQGALAGVF
TRBV7-2	TRBJ2-7	few	TRBD1	TGTGCCAGCAGCGCATCGACAGGGGCGAGCTCCTACGAGCAGTACTTC	CASSASTGASSYEQYF
TRBV10-1	TRBJ2-7	NA	NA	TGCGCCAGCAGTGAAGGATTTGTGGACGGGCCCCACTACGAGCAGTACTTC	CASSEGFVDGPHYEQYF
TRBV6-1	TRBJ2-6	few	NA	TGTGCCAGCAGAAAGGGTCAGGGGTCTGGGGCCAACGTCCTGACTTTC	CASRKGQGSGANVLTF
TRBV6-6	TRBJ2-7	NA	NA	TGTGCCGGAAGCCGGGGATCGAACTACGAGCAGTACTTC	CAGSRGSNYEQYF
TRBV6-2/TRBV6-3	TRBJ2-5	NA	NA	TGTGCCAGCAGTAACGGGTTTGGAGAGACCCAGTACTTC	CASSNGFGETQYF
TRBV12-3/TRBV12-4	TRBJ2-1	many	NA	TGTGCCACTGACAGGGGAGGGGGCAATGAGCAGTTCTTC	CATDRGGGNEQFF
TRBV29-1	TRBJ2-4	NA	TRBD2	TGCAGCGTTCGGACTAGCGGGGGAAACATTCAGTACTTC	CSVRTSGGNIQYF
TRBV20-1	TRBJ2-1	NA	TRBD2	TGCAGTGCTAGCGAGCCAGGCGGGGGGTTCAATGAGCAGTTCTTC	CSASEPGGGFNEQFF
TRBV9	TRBJ2-5	NA	TRBD1	TGTGCCAGCAGCGCCACAGGGGGAATTCCAGAGACCCAGTACTTC	CASSATGGIPETQYF
TRBV5-4	TRBJ2-5	NA	NA	TGTGCCAGCAGCGGCGCTAACAGAGGCCAAGAGACCCAGTACTTC	CASSGANRGQETQYF
TRBV12-3/TRBV12-4	TRBJ1-1	NA	NA	TGTGCCAGCAGTAAGGGACAAGGAGTTGAAGCTTTCTTT	CASSKGQGVEAFF
TRBV7-2	TRBJ1-6	NA	NA	TGTGCCAGCAGCAACCGGGCGGGGGGAGCCTATAATTCACCCCTCCACTTT	CASSNRAGGAYNSPLHF
TRBV20-1	TRBJ1-4	few	TRBD1	TGCAGTGCTCGGAGGACAGGGACTGAAAAACTGTTTTTT	CSARRTGTEKLFF
TRBV12-3/TRBV12-4	TRBJ2-3	many	NA	TGTGCCAGCAGTGCCGGGGGAACAGATACGCAGTATTTT	CASSAGGTDTQYF
TRBV6-6	TRBJ1-1	few	NA	TGTGCCAGCAGGGCGACAGCGAACACTGAAGCTTTCTTT	CASRATANTEAFF
TRBV4-3	TRBJ2-7	NA	NA	TGCGCCAGCAGCCAAGATTTGGGGACCGCCTACGAGCAGTACTTC	CASSQDLGTAYEQYF
TRBV30	TRBJ2-3	few	NA	TGTGCCTGGAGTCCGAGGGGGAACACAGATACGCAGTATTTT	CAWSPRGNTDTQYF
TRBV10-3	TRBJ1-5	NA	NA	TGTGCCATCAGTGAGTCGCCGGGGGGGTCGGTTGCAAGTCAGCCCCAGCATTTT	CAISESPGGSVASQPQHF
TRBV7-2	TRBJ2-2	NA	TRBD2	TGTGCCAGCAGCGGAAGAGGGACTAGCGGGAGGGTTTGGGAGCTGTTTTTT	CASSGRGTSGRVWELFF
TRBV13	TRBJ1-1	NA	NA	TGTGCCAGCAGCCCTCGGGGGGGCAGGACTGAAGCTTTCTTT	CASSPRGGRTEAFF
TRBV20-1	TRBJ2-3	few	TRBD2	TGCAGTGCTACTATCGTAGCGGGAAGTCCGGATACGCAGTATTTT	CSATIVAGSPDTQYF
TRBV7-9	TRBJ1-5	few	NA	TGTGCCAGCACCGGAGCGATGGGCGGGCACAATCAGCCCCAGCATTTT	CASTGAMGGHNQPQHF
TRBV12-3/TRBV12-4	TRBJ1-1	many	NA	TGTGCCAGCAGTTTGTGGGAAGGGACTGAAGCTTTCTTT	CASSLWEGTEAFF
TRBV11-1	TRBJ2-1	NA	TRBD2	TGTGCCAGCAGCCGGTCGGGACTAGGGATGCCTCGGAGCTACAATGAGCAGTTCTTC	CASSRSGLGMPRSYNEQFF
TRBV12-5	TRBJ2-7	NA	TRBD2	TGTGCTAGTGGTTTGACTACTAGCGGGAGCTCCTACGAGCAGTACTTC	CASGLTTSGSSYEQYF
TRBV20-1	TRBJ2-3	few	NA	TGCAGTGCTAGAGATCCGCAGACTTTAGCGTATTTT	CSARDPQTLAYF